The 27 T cell receptor beta chains listed next were all sequenced from one sample in a study of Graves' ophthalmopathy and Graves' hyperthyroidism. Amplified TCR beta CDR3 regions were obtained using RNA transcripts as template. Second-round multiplex PCR came after first-round RT-PCR with HTBI primers. TCRdb ran MiXCR on the multiplex PCR reads and lists one entry per CDR3 protein. The profile covers more than 1,000,000 distinct CDR3 sequences, with around a third appearing a single time and 8.5% to 14% taken by the ten largest. Sequences were obtained from peripheral blood or thyroid tissue (not recorded which). The receptors were gathered from an adult man with Graves' hyperthyroidism.

Points on this clonotype: A read error may explain this, as a much larger clone is one base away. The genes are TRBV10-3 and TRBJ2-7; 7 bases match TRBD2. Germline CDR1 and CDR2: ENHRY and SYGVKD. The CDR3 runs to 14 residues. The CDR3 protein is CASSWAGVAYEQHF. In nucleotides, the CDR3 is TGTGCCAGCAGTTGGGCGGGAGTGGCCTACGAGCAGCACTTC.

This clonotype was recorded only once. This rearrangement joins TRBV7-9 to TRBJ2-5; TRBD1 agrees at 9 bases. This CDR3 is built from 14 residues. The trim removed 5 bases at V and 7 bases at J, leaving 8 bases unmatched. Germline V gene data show CDR1 as SEHNR and CDR2 as FQNEAQ (reference sequence). Here the CDR3 reads CASSPKVDRGTQYF. The CDR3 DNA follows: TGTGCCAGCAGCCCAAAGGTGGACAGGGGGACCCAGTACTTC.

This clonotype has at least ten counts. V usage is TRBV12-3 or TRBV12-4 and J usage is TRBJ1-2; TRBD1 might be the D (6 bases). The CDR3 is made up of 13 amino acids. Trimming cost V 3 bases and J 8 bases, with 13 bases left between them. The CDR3 DNA sequence: TGTGCCAGCAGTTTTTACAGGGCGGGGGGCTACACCTTC. It specifies CASSFYRAGGYTF.

This clonotype was picked up many times. The chain recombines TRBV20-1 with TRBJ2-2; 12 bases map to TRBD2. V shed 6 bases and J 5 bases; nucleotides not matched to a gene: 4. There are 14 residues in the CDR3. Germline-derived CDR1 and CDR2 are DFQATT and SNEGSKA (reference sequence). CDR3 DNA: TGCAGTGCCAAAACTAGCGGGGGGACCGGGGAGCTGTTTTTT. This encodes CSAKTSGGTGELFF.

The chain links TRBV29-1 to TRBJ2-5; 9 nucleotides match TRBD1. With V trimmed by 4 bases and J by 5 bases, 11 bases remained unmatched. Germline values: CDR1 SQVTM, CDR2 ANQGSEA. The CDR3 consists of 15 residues. The CDR3 nucleotides read TGCAGCGTTGGAGGGGGACAGGGAGGGCCGGAGACCCAGTACTTC. Protein sequence: CSVGGGQGGPETQYF. Looking up the rest from reference TRBV29-1 and TRBJ2-5 gives the full variable domain: SAVISQKPSRDICQRGTSLTIQCQVDSQVTMMFWYRQQPGQSLTLIATANQGSEATYESGFVIDKFPISRPNLTFSTLTVSNMSPEDSSIYLCSVGGGQGGPETQYFGPGTRLLVL.

The chain couples TRBV10-3 to TRBJ1-2; 8 bases match TRBD1. Looked up from germline, CDR1 is ENHRY and CDR2 is SYGVKD. V gave up 3 bases and J gave up 3 bases; unmatched junction bases: 6. This CDR3 contains 15 residues. The CDR3 nucleotides read TGTGCCATCAGTGATCAGGGGGCGTTCGACTATGGCTACACCTTC. Protein product: CAISDQGAFDYGYTF.

There are a few counts of this clonotype. J is TRBJ2-7 and V is TRBV14; D may match TRBD1 or TRBD2 (5 bases each). The CDR3 loop spans 16 amino acids. Trimming took 4 bases from V and 0 from J, leaving 16 bases between them. Germline-derived CDR1 and CDR2 are SGHDN and FVKESK. CDR3 sequence: CASSRRDGRFSYEQYF. The CDR3 DNA follows: TGTGCCAGCAGCCGAAGGGACGGAAGGTTCTCCTACGAGCAGTACTTC.

This clonotype was seen ten or more times. The J gene is TRBJ1-2, the V gene TRBV10-2, with D possibly matching TRBD1 (5 bases). Germline CDR1 reads WSHSY; CDR2 reads SAAADI. CDR3 length: 13 amino acids. V was clipped by 6 bases and J by 8 bases, with 16 bases between them. The CDR3 spells CASSATGAPGYTF. In DNA form, the CDR3 reads TGCGCCAGCAGCGCAACAGGTGCACCGGGCTACACCTTC.

This clonotype turned up a few times. The chain joins TRBV7-6 to TRBJ2-7; possibly TRBD1 for D (6 bases). Germline V gene sequence: CDR1 SGHVS, CDR2 FNYEAQ. This CDR3 has 15 residues. The ends were cut back, 5 bases at V and 2 bases at J, with 16 bases in the middle. This chain's CDR3 is CASSPRSGQAYEQYF. DNA of the CDR3: TGTGCCAGCAGCCCCCGATCGGGACAAGCCTACGAGCAGTACTTC.

The sample holds a few counts of this clonotype. The V call is TRBV14, the J call TRBJ2-2; D may correspond to TRBD1 or TRBD2 (5 bases each). V was pared by 2 bases and J by 3 bases, with 16 bases between. The V gene's germline CDR1 is SGHDN and CDR2 FVKESK. The CDR3 covers 17 residues. For the CDR3, the DNA is TGTGCCAGCAGCCAAACACTCGCCGGGACCTACACCGGGGAGCTGTTTTTT. Its protein is CASSQTLAGTYTGELFF.

In this sample, this clonotype turned up many times. V is TRBV29-1 and J is TRBJ2-7; 7 bases fit TRBD1. The germline V gene encodes CDR1 SQVTM and CDR2 ANQGSEA. This CDR3 spans 13 amino acids. J lost 4 bases, V lost 4 bases, and 7 bases had no gene match. The CDR3 here is CSVAGTEVYEQYF. CDR3 nucleotides: TGCAGCGTTGCCGGGACAGAGGTTTACGAGCAGTACTTC.

Concerning this clonotype: Since a much larger clone is just one base distant, this may be a read error. This chain uses TRBV24-1 with TRBJ2-2; D is unclear. CDR1 KGHDR and CDR2 SFDVKD come from the germline V gene. The CDR3 runs to 14 residues. V was shortened by 7 bases and J by 7 bases, with 15 bases between the two germline ends. Here the CDR3 reads CATRDVSGFGELFF. The DNA for the CDR3 is TGTGCCACCAGGGATGTCTCGGGTTTCGGGGAGCTGTTTTTT.

The chain is built from TRBV25-1 and TRBJ1-2; D may be TRBD1 (6 bases). The CDR3 covers 14 residues. Germline V gene data show CDR1 as MGHDK and CDR2 as SYGVNS. CDR3 coding DNA: TGTGCTTCCCATTGGGGGGCGAGTAACTATGGCTACACCTTC. This translates into CASHWGASNYGYTF.

This rearrangement joins TRBV4-1 to TRBJ2-7; 10 bases fit TRBD1. Germline V gives CDR1 MGHRA, CDR2 YSYEKL. This CDR3 has 16 residues. V was clipped by 0 bases and J by 5 bases; unmatched bases: 7. CDR3 region: CASSQDRTGGFNEQYF. The CDR3 nucleotides read TGCGCCAGCAGCCAAGATCGGACAGGGGGTTTTAACGAGCAGTACTTC.

The table lists this clonotype with many counts. This rearrangement joins TRBV10-1 to TRBJ1-1; D may be TRBD1 (6 bases). Germline lookup yields CDR1 WNHNN and CDR2 SYGVQD (reference sequence). The V end was cut by 7 bases, the J end by 1 base, with 7 bases between. There are 12 residues in the CDR3. The CDR3 reads CASMDRNTEAFF. The CDR3 region has the DNA TGCGCCAGCATGGACAGGAACACTGAAGCTTTCTTT.

The chain employs TRBV6-5 and TRBJ1-2; D is ambiguous. The CDR3 is 13 residues long. Per germline, CDR1 MNHEY and CDR2 SVGAGI. V was pared by 8 bases and J by 2 bases, with 12 bases between. CDR3 in DNA: TGTGCCAGCCCCGCTGGGATCAACTATGGCTACACCTTC. Protein product: CASPAGINYGYTF.

The rearrangement links TRBV7-2 to TRBJ1-1; the D gene is possibly TRBD1 (6 bases). Germline V gives CDR1 SGHTA, CDR2 FQGNSA. Trimming took 3 bases from V and 10 from J, leaving 21 bases between them. The CDR3 totals 15 residues. In DNA form, the CDR3 reads TGTGCCAGCAGCTTGGGACCTACAGGGTACGGGTTAGCTTTCTTT. As protein: CASSLGPTGYGLAFF.

V and J are TRBV5-5 and TRBJ2-5; 7 bases map to TRBD1. V was clipped by 5 bases and J by 0 bases; unmatched bases: 4. CDR3 length: 14 amino acids. Germline CDR1 SGHKS, CDR2 YYEKEE (reference sequence). CDR3 residues: CASRTTGYQETQYF. The CDR3 nucleotides read TGTGCCAGCAGGACGACAGGGTACCAAGAGACCCAGTACTTC.

This rearrangement joins TRBV28 to TRBJ2-5; TRBD2 aligns across 7 bases. The germline gives CDR1 MDHEN, CDR2 SYDVKM. After removal of 2 bases from V and 5 bases from J, the junction contained 11 bases not matched to a gene. This CDR3 has 16 residues. The CDR3 loop is CASSLDPREPRETQYF. As DNA, the CDR3 is TGTGCCAGCAGTTTAGACCCGCGGGAGCCTAGGGAGACCCAGTACTTC.

This clonotype was counted at least ten times. The chain couples TRBV5-8 to TRBJ1-1, with D possibly TRBD1 on 5 matching bases. Germline V gene sequence: CDR1 SGHTS, CDR2 YDEGEE. With 2 bases removed from V and 1 base from J, the gap between germline ends came to 12 bases. This CDR3 spans 15 amino acids. The chain's CDR3 is CASSFMGRTNTEAFF. CDR3 sequence (DNA): TGTGCCAGCAGCTTCATGGGACGAACGAACACTGAAGCTTTCTTT.

This clonotype was detected a few times. DNA of the CDR3: TGTGCCATCAGTGAGCTCGGGCTGGACTATGGCTACACCTTC. This encodes CAISELGLDYGYTF. The chain carries TRBV10-3 and TRBJ1-2; the D is unclear. Trimming pared 2 bases from V and 3 bases from J, leaving 10 bases between. This CDR3 region has 14 residues. Germline V CDR1 and CDR2: ENHRY, SYGVKD.

This clonotype was detected only a few times. Being one base from a much bigger clone, this may be a read error. The chain carries TRBV29-1 and TRBJ2-2, with D uncertain. Germline lookup yields CDR1 SQVTM and CDR2 ANQGSEA. The CDR3 has 10 amino acids. V was shortened by 3 bases and J by 6 bases, with 2 bases between the two germline ends. As DNA, the CDR3 is TGCAGCGTTGAGGCCGGGGAGCTGTTTTTT. Translation gives CSVEAGELFF.

This clonotype came up many times. V gene TRBV9 combines with J gene TRBJ1-1; perhaps TRBD1 as D (6 bases). The CDR3 is 16 residues long. The V end was cut by 0 bases, the J end by 0 bases, with 12 bases between. CDR1 is SGDLS and CDR2 is YYNGEE in the germline V gene. The CDR3 reads CASSVGTERMNTEAFF. DNA of the CDR3: TGTGCCAGCAGCGTAGGGACAGAACGCATGAACACTGAAGCTTTCTTT. Combining the CDR3 with reference TRBV9 and TRBJ1-1 gives the whole variable domain DSGVTQTPKHLITATGQRVTLRCSPRSGDLSVYWYQQSLDQGLQFLIQYYNGEERAKGNILERFSAQQFPDLHSELNLSSLELGDSALYFCASSVGTERMNTEAFFGQGTRLTVV.

This clonotype has a count of ten or more. The V and J genes are TRBV29-1 and TRBJ1-4; weak D call: TRBD1 (6 bases). This CDR3 contains 14 residues. CDR1 and CDR2 (germline): SQVTM, ANQGSEA. Trimming left V 6 bases short and J 7 bases short, with 18 bases between. CDR3 region: CSVGEGGFGEKLFF. For the CDR3, the DNA is TGCAGCGTGGGTGAAGGGGGGTTCGGTGAAAAACTGTTTTTT. The complete variable domain, with remaining parts taken from reference TRBV29-1 and TRBJ1-4, reads SAVISQKPSRDICQRGTSLTIQCQVDSQVTMMFWYRQQPGQSLTLIATANQGSEATYESGFVIDKFPISRPNLTFSTLTVSNMSPEDSSIYLCSVGEGGFGEKLFFGSGTQLSVL.

This chain uses TRBV29-1 with TRBJ2-7; TRBD1 matches 7 bases. Germline V gene lookup returns CDR1 SQVTM and CDR2 ANQGSEA. CDR3 length: 17 residues. Germline trimming cut 0 bases from V and 0 bases from J; bases unmatched to any gene: 11. Written as DNA, the CDR3 is TGCAGCGTTGAAGAATCGACAGGGAAGATGAGCTCCTACGAGCAGTACTTC. This gives the protein CSVEESTGKMSSYEQYF.

This clonotype was seen only a few times. At one boundary the junction diverges from the germline segment, which might be a read error. The chain joins TRBV5-1 to TRBJ1-1; 7 nucleotides match TRBD1. The CDR3 has 14 residues. Germline V lookup: CDR1 SGHRS, CDR2 YFSETQ. This CDR3 reads CAINMGQSNTEAFF. The CDR3 region has the DNA TGTGCCATCAACATGGGACAGTCGAACACTGAAGCTTTCTTT.

The chain couples TRBV5-8 to TRBJ1-2; TRBD1 is a possible D gene (5 bases). This CDR3 comprises 13 residues. Trimming shortened V by 1 base and J by 8 bases, and 12 bases separated the two germline ends. Per the germline V gene, CDR1 is SGHTS and CDR2 is YDEGEE. The CDR3 here is CASSLQGGRGYTF. The CDR3, as DNA: TGTGCCAGCAGCTTGCAGGGAGGTCGCGGCTACACCTTC.